These 6 T cell receptor beta chains were all obtained from the same sample, sequenced in a study of blood T cell repertoires in COVID-19. Some clones are missing from TCRdb's copy, which holds only in-frame ones; the method was immunoSEQ multiplex PCR. The sample includes roughly 230,000 clones, 80% to 85% of them seen just once. The sample was peripheral blood. These receptors were taken from a man in his fifties with active or convalescent COVID-19.

The table lists this clone with many counts. The gene calls are TRBV6-1 and TRBJ2-7; the match to TRBD2 covers 9 bases. Losses at the gene ends were 3 bases for V and 0 bases for J; bases not matched to a gene: 6. The CDR3 has 16 residues. Per the germline V gene, CDR1 is MNHNS and CDR2 is SASEGT. CDR3 DNA sequence: TGTGCCAGCAGTGAGCCGGGCGGGGGGGGCTCCTACGAGCAGTACTTC. This gives the protein CASSEPGGGGSYEQYF.

Written as DNA, the CDR3 is TGTGCCAGCAGTTACTCGAAACAGCTAAATTCACCCCTCCACTTT. It translates to CASSYSKQLNSPLHF. The chain couples TRBV6-6 to TRBJ1-6; D not resolved. V lost 0 bases and J lost 7, with 10 bases in between. The V gene's germline CDR1 is MNHNY and CDR2 SVGAGI (reference sequence). The CDR3 has 15 amino acids.

The rearrangement joins TRBV27 to TRBJ1-6; 9 nucleotides align to TRBD1. The CDR3 sequence is 17 residues long. CDR1 MNHEY and CDR2 SMNVEV come from the germline V gene (reference sequence). The trim removed 3 bases at V and 5 bases at J, leaving 8 bases unmatched. This CDR3 is CASSLAGTGRNNSPLHF. CDR3 in DNA: TGTGCCAGCAGTTTGGCTGGGACAGGGCGGAATAATTCACCCCTCCACTTT.

This clone appeared a single time. This chain links TRBV5-1 with TRBJ2-1; 7 nucleotides align to TRBD1. Germline CDR1 is SGHRS and CDR2 is YFSETQ. V trimming: 0 bases; J trimming: 7 bases; junction bases outside the gene matches: 7. The CDR3 runs 15 residues. The DNA of the CDR3 is TGCGCCAGCAGCTTGGGCGGCAACAGGGGTAATGAGCAGTTCTTC. Residues: CASSLGGNRGNEQFF.

This clone occurred once. The CDR3 loop is CASSPRTGAYEQYF. The CDR3 DNA is TGTGCCAGCTCACCTCGCACCGGTGCCTACGAGCAGTACTTC. J is TRBJ2-7 and V is TRBV18, with D uncertain. The CDR3 contains 14 residues. Germline CDR1 KGHSH, CDR2 LQKENI. V lost 3 bases, J lost 2 bases, and 11 bases lay in between.

V is TRBV12-2 and J is TRBJ2-7; no DNA check was done on the table's D call, TRBD1. TRBV12-2 is annotated as a pseudogene. This CDR3 comprises 14 residues. The CDR3 here is CASRADRGRYEQYF. Written as DNA, the CDR3 is TGTGCAAGTCGCGCGGACAGGGGACGTTACGAGCAGTACTTC.